This TCR beta chain was identified during a study of PD-1 blockade in mismatch repair-deficient tumors. Whole-study results and caveats: Tumor-resident clones, often absent from pretreatment blood, expanded after pembrolizumab and then contracted.

Regarding this clone: The antigen is unknown.

Time point specified: approximately ten-day in vitro stimulation with candidate neoantigen peptide 7. V trimming: 5 bases; J trimming: 5 bases; junction bases outside the gene matches: 7. Germline values: CDR1 LNHDA, CDR2 SQIVND (reference sequence). The CDR3 length is 14 residues. Assay used: immunoSEQ multiplex PCR; TCRdb lists only in-frame clones, some missing. This sample has more than 7,500 clones, with about 87% found just once. Sequencing was performed on cells cultured in vitro, taken from a patient treated with pembrolizumab. The receptor was derived from an adult with mismatch repair-deficient cancer. The V call is TRBV19, the J call TRBJ2-7; 9 nucleotides line up with TRBD1. CDR3 coding DNA: TGTGCCAGTAGTTACCGGGACAGGGACGACGAGCAGTACTTC. Its translation is CASSYRDRDDEQYF.